A single sample gave rise to the 19 T cell receptor beta chains below, sequenced in a study of cytomegalovirus exposure and HLA in healthy donors. The PCR was carried out with 60 Vbeta primers and 13 Jbeta primers. Sequencing used immunoSEQ multiplex PCR; TCRdb keeps in-frame clones, though not all of them. The sample includes about 130,000 clones, 76% of them seen just once. Source material: PBMCs. Receptors originate from a man aged 35 to 55 in good health and CMV-seronegative.

The chain uses TRBV18 and TRBJ1-1, with D maybe TRBD1 (5 bases). Trimming pared 6 bases from V and 4 bases from J, leaving 18 bases between. Per germline, CDR1 KGHSH and CDR2 LQKENI. This CDR3 is built from 15 residues. CDR3 sequence reads: CASSLGGDAGTEAFF. The CDR3 nucleotides are TGTGCCAGCTCCCTCGGCGGGGACGCGGGCACTGAAGCTTTCTTT.

This rearrangement joins TRBV7-6 to TRBJ2-3; 11 bases match TRBD1. From germline, CDR1 is SGHVS and CDR2 FNYEAQ. With V trimmed by 6 bases and J by 6 bases, 5 bases remained unmatched. This CDR3 has 14 residues. The CDR3 here is CASSQDRGRDTQYF. CDR3 in DNA: TGTGCCAGCAGTCAGGACAGGGGGCGCGATACGCAGTATTTT.

This clone was detected only once. This chain joins TRBV5-1 and TRBJ1-6, with 7 bases matching TRBD1. Germline V gene sequence: CDR1 SGHRS, CDR2 YFSETQ. V lost 4 bases and J lost 6; bases outside the gene matches: 4. The CDR3 consists of 14 residues. The CDR3 spells CASSPRDSNSPLHF. CDR3 nucleotide sequence: TGCGCCAGCAGCCCCCGGGACAGTAATTCACCCCTCCACTTT. Drawing the rest from reference TRBV5-1 and TRBJ1-6, the complete variable domain is KAGVTQTPRYLIKTRGQQVTLSCSPISGHRSVSWYQQTPGQGLQFLFEYFSETQRNKGNFPGRFSGRQFSNSRSEMNVSTLELGDSALYLCASSPRDSNSPLHFGNGTRLTVT.

This sequence joins TRBV6-1 and TRBJ2-7, with D maybe TRBD1 (5 bases). This CDR3 is 13 amino acids long. Trimming took off 4 bases at V and 3 bases at J, with 10 bases between the two ends. Per germline, CDR1 MNHNS and CDR2 SASEGT. The CDR3 coding sequence is TGTGCCAGCAGTGCACAGGTAAACTACGAGCAGTACTTC. Translating gives CASSAQVNYEQYF.

The J gene is TRBJ2-1, the V gene TRBV6-1; 9 positions match TRBD1. Trimming took 5 bases from V and 6 from J; bases not matched to a gene: 8. This CDR3 has 15 residues. CDR1 MNHNS and CDR2 SASEGT come from the germline V gene. This CDR3 reads CASSFGTGTFNEQFF. The CDR3 region has the DNA TGTGCCAGCAGTTTCGGGACAGGGACTTTCAATGAGCAGTTCTTC.

V usage is TRBV6-6 and J usage is TRBJ1-2; a weak D match, TRBD1 (6 bases). The CDR3 runs 13 residues. Germline CDR1 and CDR2: MNHNY and SVGAGI (reference sequence). V was shortened by 2 bases and J by 4 bases, with 8 bases between the two germline ends. The CDR3 region has the DNA TGTGCCAGCAGTTACGTAGGGGGCTATGGCTACACCTTC. Translation gives CASSYVGGYGYTF.

Details on this clone: A read error may account for a junction end that differs from germline. The chain links TRBV2 to TRBJ1-5; D perhaps matches TRBD1 (5 bases). Germline V CDR1 and CDR2: SNHLY, FYNNEI. This CDR3 is 14 amino acids long. The DNA of the CDR3 is TGTGCCAGCATTGAAGGGCCAAGGGGCCAGCCCCAGCATTTT. Translated: CASIEGPRGQPQHF. Looking up the rest from reference TRBV2 and TRBJ1-5 gives the full variable domain: EPEVTQTPSHQVTQMGQEVILRCVPISNHLYFYWYRQILGQKVEFLVSFYNNEISEKSEIFDDQFSVERPDGSNFTLKIRSTKLEDSAMYFCASIEGPRGQPQHFGDGTRLSIL.

This clone was counted once. The genes are TRBV29-1 and TRBJ2-7; 7 nucleotides match TRBD1. V lost 4 bases to trimming and J lost 3 bases; unmatched junction nucleotides: 6. CDR1 and CDR2 (germline): SQVTM, ANQGSEA. The length of the CDR3 is 13 residues. The CDR3 reads CSVVRDRSYEQYF. The DNA of the CDR3 is TGCAGCGTTGTTAGGGACAGAAGCTACGAGCAGTACTTC.

The J gene is TRBJ2-7, the V gene TRBV28; no definite D call. CDR3 length equals 13 residues. V was shortened by 5 bases and J by 6 bases, with 14 bases between the two germline ends. CDR1 is MDHEN, CDR2 SYDVKM, per germline. CDR3 coding DNA: TGTGCCAGCAGTCACACTTCACAGACCGAGCAGTACTTC. Amino acids: CASSHTSQTEQYF.

J is TRBJ1-1 and V is TRBV7-9; D is uncertain. Germline CDR1 and CDR2: SEHNR and FQNEAQ (reference sequence). CDR3 size: 12 residues. V was cut by 4 bases and J by 3 bases, with 6 bases left in between. CDR3 residues: CASSYSYTEAFF. The CDR3 coding sequence is TGTGCCAGCAGCTACAGCTACACTGAAGCTTTCTTT.

The V gene is TRBV4-2, the J gene TRBJ2-1; D possibly corresponds to TRBD2 (6 bases). The germline V gene has CDR1 LGHNA and CDR2 YNFKEQ. Trimming cost V 7 bases and J 0 bases, with 16 bases left between them. The CDR3 contains 16 residues. Here the CDR3 DNA reads TGTGCCAGCACTCCCGGGGACTGGAGCTCCTACAATGAGCAGTTCTTC. This codes for CASTPGDWSSYNEQFF.

The rearrangement uses TRBV5-1 and TRBJ2-5, with TRBD1 identical over 11 bases. The CDR3 consists of 15 residues. CDR1 and CDR2 from the germline V gene are SGHRS and YFSETQ. The trim removed 0 bases at V and 5 bases at J, leaving 3 bases unmatched. CDR3 sequence (DNA): TGCGCCAGCAGCTTGGACGGACAGGGGGCGGAGACCCAGTACTTC. Translated: CASSLDGQGAETQYF.

The chain joins TRBV27 to TRBJ2-2, with 9 nucleotides matching TRBD1. Germline V gene sequence: CDR1 MNHEY, CDR2 SMNVEV (reference sequence). With 5 bases clipped from V and 5 bases from J, the junction kept 9 bases outside the gene matches. The CDR3 has 16 amino acids. CDR3 region: CASSPRQGVGTGELFF. CDR3 bases: TGTGCCAGCAGTCCGCGACAGGGGGTGGGAACCGGGGAGCTGTTTTTT.

This clone was recorded only once. The chain has TRBV28 and TRBJ2-4; no reliable D call. Germline V CDR1 and CDR2: MDHEN, SYDVKM. The CDR3 is made up of 14 amino acids. The V end lost 6 bases, the J end lost 0 bases, and 9 bases lay between the germline ends. CDR3 nucleotides: TGTGCCAGCAGATACAAAGTAGCCAAAAACATTCAGTACTTC. This encodes CASRYKVAKNIQYF.

The chain combines TRBV2 with TRBJ1-5; TRBD1 matches at 10 bases. Germline V CDR1 and CDR2: SNHLY, FYNNEI. The junction had 5 bases not matched to a gene; V was cut back by 6 bases and J by 6 bases. The CDR3 covers 14 residues. The CDR3 DNA reads as TGTGCCAGCAGGGTGGGACAGGGGATTCAGCCCCAGCATTTT. This gives the protein CASRVGQGIQPQHF.

The count of this clone is one. This chain joins TRBV7-6 and TRBJ1-3, with 8 bases that match TRBD1. CDR1 SGHVS and CDR2 FNYEAQ come from the germline V gene. The CDR3 has 16 amino acids. The V segment lost 1 base and the J segment 3 bases; nucleotides outside the gene matches: 5. The CDR3 DNA is TGTGCCAGCAGCTTAGAGGCAGGGGGCTTTGGAAACACCATATATTTT. Its translation: CASSLEAGGFGNTIYF.

V usage is TRBV27 and J usage is TRBJ1-2; TRBD1 aligns across 9 bases. The CDR3 extends over 16 amino acids. Germline V gene data show CDR1 as MNHEY and CDR2 as SMNVEV (reference sequence). J gave up 5 bases and V 3 bases, and 10 bases lay outside the gene matches. CDR3 DNA sequence: TGTGCCAGCAGTTTCAGGGGACAGGGTATGCCGTATGGCTACACCTTC. Its protein product is CASSFRGQGMPYGYTF.

The chain is built from TRBV15 and TRBJ2-5; possibly TRBD1 for D (6 bases). V lost 0 bases to trimming and J lost 4 bases, with 9 bases between them. The CDR3 loop spans 14 amino acids. CDR1 and CDR2 from the germline V gene are LNHNV and YYDKDF (reference sequence). The CDR3 loop is CATSREGAAETQYF. The CDR3 region has the DNA TGTGCCACCAGCAGAGAGGGGGCGGCAGAGACCCAGTACTTC. Based on the CDR3 plus reference TRBV15 and TRBJ2-5, the full variable domain is DAMVIQNPRYQVTQFGKPVTLSCSQTLNHNVMYWYQQKSSQAPKLLFHYYDKDFNNEADTPDNFQSRRPNTSFCFLDIRSPGLGDTAMYLCATSREGAAETQYFGPGTRLLVL.

The chain couples TRBV19 to TRBJ1-5, with D possibly being TRBD1 (5 bases). In germline, CDR1 is LNHDA, CDR2 SQIVND (reference sequence). The CDR3 sequence is 17 residues long. The ends were cut back, 5 bases at V and 0 bases at J, with 17 bases in the middle. The CDR3 here is CASSSTGAFYSNQPQHF. In DNA, the CDR3 is TGTGCCAGTAGTTCAACAGGCGCCTTTTATAGCAATCAGCCCCAGCATTTT.